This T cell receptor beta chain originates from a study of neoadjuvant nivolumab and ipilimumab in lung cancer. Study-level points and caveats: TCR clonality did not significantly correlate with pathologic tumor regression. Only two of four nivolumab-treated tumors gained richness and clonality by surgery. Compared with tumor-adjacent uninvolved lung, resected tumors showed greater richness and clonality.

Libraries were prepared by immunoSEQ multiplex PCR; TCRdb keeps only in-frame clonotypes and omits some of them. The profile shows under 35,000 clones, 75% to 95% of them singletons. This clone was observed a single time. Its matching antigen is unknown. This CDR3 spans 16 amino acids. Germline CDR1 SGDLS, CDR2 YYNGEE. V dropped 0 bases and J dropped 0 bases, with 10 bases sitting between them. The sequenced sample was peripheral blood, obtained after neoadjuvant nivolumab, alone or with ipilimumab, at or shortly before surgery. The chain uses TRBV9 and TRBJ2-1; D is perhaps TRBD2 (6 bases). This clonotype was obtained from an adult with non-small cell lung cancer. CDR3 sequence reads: CASSVERGSSYNEQFF. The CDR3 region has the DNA TGTGCCAGCAGCGTAGAACGGGGGAGCTCCTACAATGAGCAGTTCTTC.